The clone carrying this T cell receptor beta chain occurred a few times. Its specificity is not known. A universal primer binding site was introduced by template switching. The final cDNA contained unique molecular identifiers. MiXCR, applied by TCRdb to the 5' RACE reads, yields one record per CDR3 protein. The sample has around 510,000 distinct CDR3 sequences; roughly 13% are singletons. This entry belongs to a study of identical twins. In germline, CDR1 is SGHAT, CDR2 FQNNGV. V lost 4 bases, J lost 0 bases, and 7 bases lay in between. CDR3 length: 14 amino acids. Study-level findings and limits: Among beta out-of-frame sequences, excess sharing between twins appeared weaker. Interpretation of the results relied on cross-sectional statistical analysis and not on following the same donors.

The same specimen was also included in a second study, on yellow fever vaccine responses in identical twins.

The material sequenced was CD4+ T cells sorted from blood. The sequence came from a woman in her late teens or twenties in good health. The chain links TRBV11-2 to TRBJ2-1, with D tentatively TRBD1 (5 bases). DNA of the CDR3: TGTGCCAGCAGCTGGACAAGCTCCTACAATGAGCAGTTCTTC. Protein sequence: CASSWTSSYNEQFF.